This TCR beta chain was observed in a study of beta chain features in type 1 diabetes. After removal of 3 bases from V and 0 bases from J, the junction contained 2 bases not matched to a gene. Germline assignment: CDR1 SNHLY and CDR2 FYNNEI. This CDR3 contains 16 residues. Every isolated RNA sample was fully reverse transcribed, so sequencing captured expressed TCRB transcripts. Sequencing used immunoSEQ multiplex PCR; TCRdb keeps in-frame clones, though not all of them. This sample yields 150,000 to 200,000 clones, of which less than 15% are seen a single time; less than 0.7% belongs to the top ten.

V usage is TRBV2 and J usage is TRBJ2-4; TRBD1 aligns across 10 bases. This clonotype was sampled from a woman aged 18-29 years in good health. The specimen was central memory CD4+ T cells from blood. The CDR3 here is CASSEDRGRAKNIQYF. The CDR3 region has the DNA TGTGCCAGCAGTGAGGACAGGGGGAGAGCCAAAAACATTCAGTACTTC.